The T cell receptor (beta chain) described here comes from a study of blood T cell repertoires in COVID-19. The overall study: The United States, Italy and Spain were the sources of the acute and convalescent COVID-19 samples. T cells, B-cell-depleted T cells, or PBMCs provided the cDNA or gDNA that served as material.

CDR3 length equals 16 residues. Germline CDR1 SGHAT, CDR2 FQNNGV. V lost 3 bases and J 5 bases, leaving 19 bases between the germline ends. Original data processing: By means of reference gene primer amplification, nucleated cell counts were estimated. Sequenced by immunoSEQ multiplex PCR; TCRdb stores in-frame clones only, minus some. V, J and clone size are taken as reported in that table, and D and trimming were inferred from the DNA itself. The sample shows hundreds of thousands of clones, approximately 86% of them seen only once. Sample: peripheral blood. The sequence was collected from a man between 40 and 49 years old with acute or convalescent COVID-19. The V call is TRBV11-2, the J call TRBJ1-1; D is perhaps TRBD1 (6 bases). As DNA, the CDR3 is TGTGCCAGCAGCTTCGGACAGACTTCCATGGGGACTGAAGCTTTCTTT. Its protein is CASSFGQTSMGTEAFF. Complete variable domain (other parts from reference TRBV11-2 and TRBJ1-1): EAGVAQSPRYKIIEKRQSVAFWCNPISGHATLYWYQQILGQGPKLLIQFQNNGVVDDSQLPKDRFSAERLKGVDSTLKIQPAKLEDSAVYLCASSFGQTSMGTEAFFGQGTRLTVV.